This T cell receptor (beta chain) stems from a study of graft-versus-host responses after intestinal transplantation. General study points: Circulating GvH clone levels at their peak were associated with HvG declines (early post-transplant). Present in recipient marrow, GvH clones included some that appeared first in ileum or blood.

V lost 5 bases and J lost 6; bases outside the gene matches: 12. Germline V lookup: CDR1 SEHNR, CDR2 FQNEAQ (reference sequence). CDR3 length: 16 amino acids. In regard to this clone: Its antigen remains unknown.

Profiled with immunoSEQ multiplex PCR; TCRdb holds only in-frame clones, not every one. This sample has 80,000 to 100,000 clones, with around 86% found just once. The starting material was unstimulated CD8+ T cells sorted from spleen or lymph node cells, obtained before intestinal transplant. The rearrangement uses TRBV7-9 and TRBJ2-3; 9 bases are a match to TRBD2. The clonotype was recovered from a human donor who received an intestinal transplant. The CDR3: CASSPRLAVEKDTQYF. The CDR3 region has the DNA TGTGCCAGCAGCCCCCGACTAGCGGTGGAGAAGGATACGCAGTATTTT.